This entry concerns a single TCR beta chain. The antigen is undetermined. Regions amplified from RNA transcripts were the TCR beta CDR3 regions. A set of HTBI primers served as the primers for a first-round RT-PCR of the TCR CDR3. TCRdb reprocessed the multiplex PCR reads with MiXCR, giving one entry per CDR3 protein. The sample carries around 420,000 distinct CDR3 sequences, approximately 13% recorded once. The V end lost 3 bases, the J end lost 5 bases, and 11 bases lay between the germline ends. This CDR3 is built from 14 residues. CDR1 is SGDLS, CDR2 YYNGEE, per germline. The definition of stable Graves' hyperthyroidism was no ophthalmopathy progression within 18 months. Clinicians diagnosed patients from clinical symptoms, serum thyroxine and TRAb, thyroid ultrasound and orbital computed tomography. This entry comes from a study of T cells in Graves' hyperthyroidism and ophthalmopathy. Study-level results: The authors' 13 V-J model separated ophthalmopathy from stable hyperthyroidism.

V and J are TRBV9 and TRBJ1-4; possibly TRBD1 for D (5 bases). Material for sequencing was blood. The origin of this receptor is a woman younger than 35 with Graves' hyperthyroidism. The CDR3 region has the DNA TGTGCCAGCAGCGGCAGGGTTGGGAATGAAAAACTGTTTTTT. This translates into CASSGRVGNEKLFF. The variable domain in full, completed from reference TRBV9 and TRBJ1-4, reads DSGVTQTPKHLITATGQRVTLRCSPRSGDLSVYWYQQSLDQGLQFLIQYYNGEERAKGNILERFSAQQFPDLHSELNLSSLELGDSALYFCASSGRVGNEKLFFGSGTQLSVL.